This T cell receptor beta chain came from a study of blood T cell repertoires in COVID-19. Across the whole study: Samples of COVID-19 (acute and convalescent) were obtained from the United States, Italy and Spain. PBMCs, B-cell-depleted T cells, or T cells provided the cDNA or gDNA that made up the material.

Original methodology: Amplification with reference gene primers provided the estimates of nucleated cell counts. The method was immunoSEQ multiplex PCR; TCRdb's version includes in-frame clones alone and lacks a portion of them. V, J and clone size derive from that table, while D and trimming were established from the DNA sequence. Altogether about 120,000 clones are present, about 74% being singletons, with the ten largest covering approximately 7.9%. Germline CDR1 MDHEN, CDR2 SYDVKM. The V segment lost 3 bases and the J segment 2 bases; nucleotides outside the gene matches: 5. The CDR3 is 15 amino acids.

The sequenced material came from peripheral blood. The source of this sequence is a human donor in a cohort sampled during active COVID-19. The genes are TRBV28 and TRBJ2-7, with 9 bases fitting TRBD1. The CDR3 protein is CASSLSQGAAYEQYF. CDR3 in DNA: TGTGCCAGCAGTTTGTCACAGGGGGCGGCCTACGAGCAGTACTTC.